This TCR beta chain was identified in a study of OX40 agonist ivuxolimab in advanced cancers. Study at large: Patients were infused with ivuxolimab every 2 weeks at 0.01 to 10 mg/kg.

V lost 0 bases, J lost 14 bases, and 10 bases lay in between. This CDR3 is 12 amino acids long. Germline CDR1 and CDR2: MNHNY and SVGAGI (reference sequence). About this clone itself: The antigen is undetermined.

Here immunoSEQ multiplex PCR was the method, and the copy in TCRdb shows in-frame clones only, minus some. This table holds approximately 82,000 clones, just under 95% found once. Whole-study results and caveats: In the 0.1 to 3.0 mg/kg range, CD4+ and CD8+ blood T cells had expanded clonally by week 6. Some of the lowest clonal expansion was seen in partial responders at 0.1-3.0 mg/kg.

The TCR was taken from an adult with an advanced solid tumor such as melanoma, head and neck, liver or kidney cancer. The material sequenced was CD4+ or CD8+ T cells sorted from blood, taken in a trial of the OX40 agonist ivuxolimab. The genes are TRBV6-6 and TRBJ1-4, with no clear D. This CDR3 reads CASSYSGGYLFF. The CDR3 nucleotides are TGTGCCAGCAGTTACTCAGGCGGCTACCTGTTTTTT.